The subject of this entry is one TCR beta chain. What antigen it recognizes has not been identified. No much larger clone exists at a distance of one base, and base qualities are not known. The immunoSEQ Assay, a bias-controlled multiplex PCR, was used to amplify TCRbeta CDR3 regions from genomic DNA. From the authors' description of their analysis: The number of nucleated cells in each sample was estimated by amplification of reference gene primers within the assay. To quantify the absolute abundance of each unique TCRbeta CDR3 rearrangement, sequence reads were collapsed and filtered. For each sample, productive Simpson clonality was calculated as the square root of Simpson's diversity index across productive rearrangements. Imported from immuneACCESS, the table was reduced by TCRdb to in-frame sequences with V and J called. These copies leave out some clones; in studies compared against another copy, an unresolved V gene accounts for under half, and the cause of the remainder is not known. V, J and clone size reflect that table, while D and trimming were determined from the DNA. The table for this sample lists under 250,000 clones; around 88% of them were counted only once. 6.3% of the sample is taken by the ten largest.

One collaborating source in Seattle enrolled patients during active infection and followed them longitudinally through the course of disease. Collaborating institutions collected whole blood in K2EDTA tubes following their own protocols. For TCRbeta analysis, collaborators shipped samples as frozen whole blood, isolated PBMCs, or DNA extracted from either of those sample types. The record originates from a study of blood T cell repertoires in COVID-19 (dated by TCRdb to 2018 to 2021). About the investigation overall: The collaborator samples originated in the United States, Italy and Spain and spanned the acute and convalescent phases of COVID-19. The material from the prospective study consisted of cDNA or gDNA derived from T cells, B-cell-depleted T cells, or PBMCs. Subjects who had been exposed to COVID-19, were actively infected with it, or had recovered from it provided the deeply sampled blood TCRbeta repertoires that made up the dataset. The repertoires were released in a freely available public database meant as a resource for research on the immune response to SARS-CoV-2. The samples were drawn from the first 160 participants of the ongoing ImmuneRACE study and from 950 to 1,500 subjects provided by 6 global collaborators. A de-identified subject ID, COVID-19 status, age in years and sex were almost always included in the sample metadata. Where available, HLA class I and class II types were taken from metadata supplied by the sample provider and were not determined by assay-based typing.

Findings and caveats that apply to the study as a whole: The amount of clinical and demographic metadata varied by source and participant and was provided uncurated.

This TCR came from a woman aged 25-40 years with COVID-19, enrolled during active disease. The specimen was peripheral blood.

The DNA sequence is as follows: TGCGCCAGCAGCAGCACAGGGCGTTTTGAGACCCAGTACTTC. Translated, it reads CASSSTGRFETQYF. The sequence links TRBV5-1 to TRBJ2-5; perhaps TRBD1 is the D gene, with 6 bases matching. Between the V and J ends, shortened by 4 bases and 5 bases respectively, the junction contains 15 bases. CDR1 and CDR2 were assigned from the germline V gene as SGHRS and YFSETQ. The CDR3, from cysteine to phenylalanine, totals 14 residues. Only the CDR3 DNA is retained, 42 bases long and in frame from the first base.